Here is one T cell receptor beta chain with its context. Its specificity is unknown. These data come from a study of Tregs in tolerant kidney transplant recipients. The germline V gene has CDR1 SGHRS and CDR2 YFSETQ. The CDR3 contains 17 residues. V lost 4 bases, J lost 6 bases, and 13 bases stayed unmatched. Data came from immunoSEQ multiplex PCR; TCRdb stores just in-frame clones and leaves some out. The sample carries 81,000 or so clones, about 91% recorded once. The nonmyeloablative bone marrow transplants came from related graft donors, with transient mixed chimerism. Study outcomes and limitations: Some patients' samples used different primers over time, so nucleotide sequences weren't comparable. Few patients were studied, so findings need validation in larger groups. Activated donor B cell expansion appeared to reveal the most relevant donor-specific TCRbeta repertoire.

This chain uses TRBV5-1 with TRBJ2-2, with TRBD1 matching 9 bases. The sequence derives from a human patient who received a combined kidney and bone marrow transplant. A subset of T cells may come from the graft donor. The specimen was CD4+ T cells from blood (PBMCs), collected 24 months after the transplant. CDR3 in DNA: TGCGCCAGCAGCCCGCCGGGGACAGGGATTAACGCCGGGGAGCTGTTTTTT. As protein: CASSPPGTGINAGELFF.